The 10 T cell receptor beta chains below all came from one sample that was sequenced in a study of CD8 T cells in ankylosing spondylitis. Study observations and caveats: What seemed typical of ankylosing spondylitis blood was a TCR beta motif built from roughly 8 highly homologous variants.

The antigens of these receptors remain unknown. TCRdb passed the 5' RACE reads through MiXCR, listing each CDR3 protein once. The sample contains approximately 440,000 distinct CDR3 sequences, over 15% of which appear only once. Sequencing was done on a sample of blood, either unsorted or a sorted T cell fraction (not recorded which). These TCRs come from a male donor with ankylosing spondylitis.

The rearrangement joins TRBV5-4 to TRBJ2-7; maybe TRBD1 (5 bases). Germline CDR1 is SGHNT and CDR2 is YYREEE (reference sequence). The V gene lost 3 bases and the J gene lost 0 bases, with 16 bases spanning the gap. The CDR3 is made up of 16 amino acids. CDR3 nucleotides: TGTGCCAGCAGCTCCGGCCGGCACAGGACCTCCTACGAGCAGTACTTC. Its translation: CASSSGRHRTSYEQYF. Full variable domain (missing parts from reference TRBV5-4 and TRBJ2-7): ETGVTQSPTHLIKTRGQQVTLRCSSQSGHNTVSWYQQALGQGPQFIFQYYREEENGRGNFPPRFSGLQFPNYSSELNVNALELDDSALYLCASSSGRHRTSYEQYFGPGTRLTVT.

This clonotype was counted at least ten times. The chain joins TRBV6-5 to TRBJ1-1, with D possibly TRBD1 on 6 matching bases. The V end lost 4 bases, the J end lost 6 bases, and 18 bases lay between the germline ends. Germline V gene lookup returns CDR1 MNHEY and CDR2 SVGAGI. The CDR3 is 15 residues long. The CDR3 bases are TGTGCCAGCAGTTCCGCCGGGACGGGGGGCCCTGAAGCTTTCTTT. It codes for CASSSAGTGGPEAFF.

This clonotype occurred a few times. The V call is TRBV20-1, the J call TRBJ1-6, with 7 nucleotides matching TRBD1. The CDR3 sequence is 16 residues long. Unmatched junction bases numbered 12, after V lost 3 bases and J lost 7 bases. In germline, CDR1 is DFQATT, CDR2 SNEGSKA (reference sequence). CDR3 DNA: TGCAGTGCTAGGCAGAAGTGGGGGACAGAGAATTCACCCCTCCACTTT. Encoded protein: CSARQKWGTENSPLHF.

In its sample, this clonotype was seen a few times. The CDR3 loop is CASSLLGVQSPLHF. CDR3 coding DNA: TGTGCCAGCAGCTTACTCGGGGTTCAATCACCCCTCCACTTT. The chain recombines TRBV7-8 with TRBJ1-6; D is ambiguous. The CDR3 length is 14 residues. Germline CDR1 SGHVS, CDR2 FQNEAQ. Trimming cost V 2 bases and J 10 bases, with 12 bases left between them.

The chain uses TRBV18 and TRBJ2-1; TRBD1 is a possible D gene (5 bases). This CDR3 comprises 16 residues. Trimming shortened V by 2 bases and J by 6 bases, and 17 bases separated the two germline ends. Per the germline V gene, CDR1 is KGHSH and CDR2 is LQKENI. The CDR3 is CASSPTNVNQGNEQFF. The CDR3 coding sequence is TGTGCCAGCTCACCAACTAATGTCAACCAGGGCAATGAGCAGTTCTTC.

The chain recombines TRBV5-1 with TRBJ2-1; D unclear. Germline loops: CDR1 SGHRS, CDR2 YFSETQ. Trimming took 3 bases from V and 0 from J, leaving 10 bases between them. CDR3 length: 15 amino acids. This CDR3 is CASSWTASSYNEQFF. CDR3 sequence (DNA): TGCGCCAGCAGCTGGACCGCCAGCTCCTACAATGAGCAGTTCTTC.

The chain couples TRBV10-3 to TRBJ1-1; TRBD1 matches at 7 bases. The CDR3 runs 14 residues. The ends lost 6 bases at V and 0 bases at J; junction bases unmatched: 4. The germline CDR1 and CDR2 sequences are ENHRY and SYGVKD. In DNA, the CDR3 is TGTGCCATCAGAGAACAGGGGTTGAACACTGAAGCTTTCTTT. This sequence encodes CAIREQGLNTEAFF.

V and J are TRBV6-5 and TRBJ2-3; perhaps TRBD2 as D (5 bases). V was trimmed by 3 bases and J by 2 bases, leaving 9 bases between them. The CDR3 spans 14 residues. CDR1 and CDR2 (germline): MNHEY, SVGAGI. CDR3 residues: CASSYGGLTDTQYF. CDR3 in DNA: TGTGCCAGCAGTTATGGCGGACTCACAGATACGCAGTATTTT.

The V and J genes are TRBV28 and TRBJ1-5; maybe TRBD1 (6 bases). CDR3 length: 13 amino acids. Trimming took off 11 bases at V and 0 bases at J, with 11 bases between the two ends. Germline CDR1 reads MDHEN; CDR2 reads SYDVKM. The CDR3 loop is CASGGHSNQPQHF. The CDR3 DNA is TGTGCCTCCGGGGGCCATAGCAATCAGCCCCAGCATTTT. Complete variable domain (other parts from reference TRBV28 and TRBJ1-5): DVKVTQSSRYLVKRTGEKVFLECVQDMDHENMFWYRQDPGLGLRLIYFSYDVKMKEKGDIPEGYSVSREKKERFSLILESASTNQTSMYLCASGGHSNQPQHFGDGTRLSIL.

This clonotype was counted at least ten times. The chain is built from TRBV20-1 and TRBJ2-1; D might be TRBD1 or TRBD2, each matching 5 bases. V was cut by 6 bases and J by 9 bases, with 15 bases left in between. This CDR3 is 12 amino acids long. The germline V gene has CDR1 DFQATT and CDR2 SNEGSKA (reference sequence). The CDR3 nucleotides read TGCAGTGCCCAGGGAGTGAGGGGTGAGCAGTTCTTC. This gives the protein CSAQGVRGEQFF.